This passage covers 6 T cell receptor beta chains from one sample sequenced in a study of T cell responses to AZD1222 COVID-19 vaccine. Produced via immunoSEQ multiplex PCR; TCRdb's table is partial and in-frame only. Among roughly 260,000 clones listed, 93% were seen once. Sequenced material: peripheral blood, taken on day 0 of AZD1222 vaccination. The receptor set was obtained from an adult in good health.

The CDR3 region is CASSPGVGTEAFF. For the CDR3, the DNA is TGCGCCAGCAGCCCAGGGGTAGGCACTGAAGCTTTCTTT. The chain uses TRBV5-1 and TRBJ1-1, with D possibly TRBD1 on 6 matching bases. The germline CDR1 and CDR2 sequences are SGHRS and YFSETQ. V was pared by 4 bases and J by 4 bases, with 11 bases between. The CDR3 is made up of 13 amino acids.

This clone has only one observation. This chain's CDR3 is CASSLRDRNSPLHF. CDR3 bases: TGTGCCAGCAGTCTCCGGGACAGAAATTCACCCCTCCACTTT. The chain has TRBV28 and TRBJ1-6; TRBD1 agrees at 7 bases. From germline, CDR1 is MDHEN and CDR2 SYDVKM. This CDR3 contains 14 residues. With V trimmed by 5 bases and J by 7 bases, 5 bases remained unmatched.

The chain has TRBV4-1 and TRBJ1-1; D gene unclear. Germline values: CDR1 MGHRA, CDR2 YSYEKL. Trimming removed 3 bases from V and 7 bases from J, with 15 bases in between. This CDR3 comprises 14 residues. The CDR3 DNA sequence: TGCGCCAGCAGCCACTCTCGCACCGGGAGTGAAGCTTTCTTT. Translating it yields CASSHSRTGSEAFF.

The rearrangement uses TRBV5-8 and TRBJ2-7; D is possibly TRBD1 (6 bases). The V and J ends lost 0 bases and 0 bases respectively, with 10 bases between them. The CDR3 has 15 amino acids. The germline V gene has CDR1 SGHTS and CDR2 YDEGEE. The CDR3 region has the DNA TGTGCCAGCAGCTTGGCAGGGGCCCTCTCCTACGAGCAGTACTTC. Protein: CASSLAGALSYEQYF.

CDR3 in DNA: TGTGCCAGCAGTCAGGGACAGCACTATGGCTACACCTTC. Its protein product is CASSQGQHYGYTF. The V and J genes are TRBV28 and TRBJ1-2, with 7 bases identical to TRBD1. Germline V CDR1 and CDR2: MDHEN, SYDVKM. The CDR3 sequence is 13 residues long. V lost 5 bases and J lost 3; bases outside the gene matches: 3.

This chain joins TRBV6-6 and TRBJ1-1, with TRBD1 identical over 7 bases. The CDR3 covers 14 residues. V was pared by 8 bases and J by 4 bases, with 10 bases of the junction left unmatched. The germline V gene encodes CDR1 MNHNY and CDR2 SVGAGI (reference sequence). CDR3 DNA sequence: TGTGCCAGCGGTGGACAGGCCGGGGGCACTGAAGCTTTCTTT. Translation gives CASGGQAGGTEAFF.